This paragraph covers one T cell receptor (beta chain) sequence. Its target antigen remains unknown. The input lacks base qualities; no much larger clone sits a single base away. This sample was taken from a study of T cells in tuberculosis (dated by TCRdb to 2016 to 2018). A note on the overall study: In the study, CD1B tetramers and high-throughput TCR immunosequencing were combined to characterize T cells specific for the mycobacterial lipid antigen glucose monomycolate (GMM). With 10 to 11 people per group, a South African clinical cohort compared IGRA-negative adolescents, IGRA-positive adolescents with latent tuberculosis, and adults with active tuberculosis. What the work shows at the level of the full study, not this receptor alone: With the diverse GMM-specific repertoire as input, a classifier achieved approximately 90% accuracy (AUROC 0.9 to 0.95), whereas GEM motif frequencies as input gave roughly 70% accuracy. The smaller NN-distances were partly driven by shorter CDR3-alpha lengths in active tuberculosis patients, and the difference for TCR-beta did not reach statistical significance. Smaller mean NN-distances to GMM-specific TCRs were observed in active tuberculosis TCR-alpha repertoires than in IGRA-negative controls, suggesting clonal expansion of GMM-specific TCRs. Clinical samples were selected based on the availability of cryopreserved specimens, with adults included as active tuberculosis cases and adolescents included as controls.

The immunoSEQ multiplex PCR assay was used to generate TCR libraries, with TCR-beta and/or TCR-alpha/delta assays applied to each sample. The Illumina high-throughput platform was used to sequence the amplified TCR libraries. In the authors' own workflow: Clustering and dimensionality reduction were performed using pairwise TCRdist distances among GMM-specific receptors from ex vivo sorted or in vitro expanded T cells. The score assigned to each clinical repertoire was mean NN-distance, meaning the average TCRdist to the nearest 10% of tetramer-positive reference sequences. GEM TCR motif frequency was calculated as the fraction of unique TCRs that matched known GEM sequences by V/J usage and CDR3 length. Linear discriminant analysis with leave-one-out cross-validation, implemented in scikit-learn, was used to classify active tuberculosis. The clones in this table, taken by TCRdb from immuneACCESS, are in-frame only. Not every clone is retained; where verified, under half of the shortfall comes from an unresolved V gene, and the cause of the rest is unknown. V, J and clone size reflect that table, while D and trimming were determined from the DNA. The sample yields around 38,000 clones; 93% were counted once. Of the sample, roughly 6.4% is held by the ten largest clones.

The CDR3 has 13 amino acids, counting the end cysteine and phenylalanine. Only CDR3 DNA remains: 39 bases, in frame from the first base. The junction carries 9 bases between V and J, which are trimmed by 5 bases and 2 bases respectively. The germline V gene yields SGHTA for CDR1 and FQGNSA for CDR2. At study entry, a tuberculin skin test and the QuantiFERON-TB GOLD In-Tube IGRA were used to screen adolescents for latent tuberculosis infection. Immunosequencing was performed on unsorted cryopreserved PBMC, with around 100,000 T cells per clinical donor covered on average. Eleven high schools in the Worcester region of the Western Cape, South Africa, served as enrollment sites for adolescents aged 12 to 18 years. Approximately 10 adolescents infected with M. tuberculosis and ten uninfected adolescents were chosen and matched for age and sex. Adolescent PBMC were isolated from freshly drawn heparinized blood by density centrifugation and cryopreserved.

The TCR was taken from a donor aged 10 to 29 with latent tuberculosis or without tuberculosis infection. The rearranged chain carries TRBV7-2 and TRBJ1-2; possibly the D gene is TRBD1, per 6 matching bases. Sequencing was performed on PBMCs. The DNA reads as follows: TGTGCCAGCAGCCCGGACAGAAACTATGGCTACACCTTC. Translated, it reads CASSPDRNYGYTF.